The next 29 T cell receptor beta chains were all read from a single sample in a study of T-cell reconstitution after alpha-beta-depleted transplantation in children. TCRbeta library construction was performed incorporating unique molecular identifiers. TCRdb recomputed calls from the PCR reads with MiXCR, one row per CDR3 protein. The sample carries a few hundred thousand distinct CDR3 sequences, over 10% recorded once. The sample here was PBMCs, mostly from graft donor cells, taken 360 days after TCRalphabeta/CD19-depleted stem cell transplant. The source of these receptors is a male patient aged 10 to 17 who had a stem cell transplant for acute myeloid leukemia, so the T cells may come from the graft donor.

The chain joins TRBV18 to TRBJ2-3, with unresolved D. Germline lookup yields CDR1 KGHSH and CDR2 LQKENI. This CDR3 has 9 residues. Trimming stripped 3 bases from V and 14 bases from J, with 6 bases between. The CDR3 region is CASSPGPYF. The CDR3, as DNA: TGTGCCAGCTCACCCGGTCCGTATTTT.

This clonotype came up a few times. The chain has TRBV7-2 and TRBJ2-1; tentative D call: TRBD2 (6 bases). CDR3 length: 14 amino acids. V was pared by 4 bases and J by 7 bases, with 14 bases between. Germline V lookup: CDR1 SGHTA, CDR2 FQGNSA. The DNA of the CDR3 is TGTGCCAGCAGCTCTTCGGGACTTTCTAATGAGCAGTTCTTC. Translation: CASSSSGLSNEQFF. Using reference TRBV7-2 and TRBJ2-1 for the parts outside the CDR3, the full variable domain is GAGVSQSPSNKVTEKGKDVELRCDPISGHTALYWYRQSLGQGLEFLIYFQGNSAPDKSGLPSDRFSAERTGGSVSTLTIQRTQQEDSAVYLCASSSSGLSNEQFFGPGTRLTVL.

The gene calls are TRBV30 and TRBJ1-3; D is ambiguous. The V end lost 6 bases, the J end lost 2 bases, and 5 bases lay between the germline ends. The CDR3 is 11 amino acids. Germline CDR1 and CDR2: GTSNPN and SVGIG (reference sequence). Written as DNA, the CDR3 is TGTGCCTGCCAGACTGGAAACACCATATATTTT. It translates to CACQTGNTIYF.

This clonotype turned up a few times. The chain combines TRBV5-1 with TRBJ2-7, with no clear D. V was pared by 0 bases and J by 3 bases, with 7 bases between. There are 13 residues in the CDR3. CDR1 is SGHRS, CDR2 YFSETQ, per germline. In nucleotides, the CDR3 is TGCGCCAGCAGCTTGGCCCTTCTCTACGAGCAGTACTTC. Translated, it gives CASSLALLYEQYF. Together with reference TRBV5-1 and TRBJ2-7, the CDR3 gives the full variable domain: KAGVTQTPRYLIKTRGQQVTLSCSPISGHRSVSWYQQTPGQGLQFLFEYFSETQRNKGNFPGRFSGRQFSNSRSEMNVSTLELGDSALYLCASSLALLYEQYFGPGTRLTVT.

This clonotype has just a few counts. The chain links TRBV7-2 to TRBJ2-2; D tentatively reads TRBD1 or TRBD2 (6 bases each). The CDR3 loop spans 16 amino acids. Germline V gene sequence: CDR1 SGHTA, CDR2 FQGNSA. V lost 1 base and J lost 3, with 12 bases in between. CDR3 amino acids: CASSLVGGLDTGELFF. The CDR3 bases are TGTGCCAGCAGCTTAGTAGGGGGGCTGGACACCGGGGAGCTGTTTTTT.

The table lists this clonotype with a few counts. The gene calls are TRBV5-1 and TRBJ2-7; 7 positions agree with TRBD1. Germline CDR1 and CDR2: SGHRS and YFSETQ. This CDR3 comprises 15 residues. V dropped 4 bases and J dropped 2; count of bases not matched to a gene: 9. The CDR3 loop is CASSHRTGPPYEQYF. CDR3 DNA: TGCGCCAGCAGCCACCGGACAGGTCCTCCCTACGAGCAGTACTTC.

The J gene is TRBJ1-1, the V gene TRBV7-2; tentatively, D is TRBD1 (6 bases). Trimming removed 3 bases from V and 3 bases from J, with 17 bases in between. CDR3 size: 16 residues. From germline, CDR1 is SGHTA and CDR2 FQGNSA. CDR3 bases: TGTGCCAGCAGCTTCATTAACAGGGTAGGGGACACTGAAGCTTTCTTT. Translation: CASSFINRVGDTEAFF.

This clonotype was observed at least ten times. This chain uses TRBV6-2 or TRBV6-3 with TRBJ2-7; 7 bases match TRBD1. The V and J ends lost 2 bases and 3 bases, in that order; junction bases with no gene match: 7. The CDR3 loop spans 15 amino acids. The V gene's germline CDR1 is MNHEY and CDR2 SVGEGT. CDR3 nucleotide sequence: TGTGCCAGCAGTTACCCCCGGGACAGAGTCTACGAGCAGTACTTC. It encodes CASSYPRDRVYEQYF.

The table lists this clonotype with a few counts. This chain uses TRBV20-1 with TRBJ2-7; 7 bases agree with TRBD2. The CDR3 runs to 15 residues. The V gene's germline CDR1 is DFQATT and CDR2 SNEGSKA (reference sequence). The J segment lost 5 bases and the V segment lost 3 bases, leaving 13 bases of the junction unmatched. The CDR3 DNA is TGCAGTGCTAGCCTCCCCAGCGGGAATCGGCACGAGCAGTACTTC. Its translation is CSASLPSGNRHEQYF.

This clonotype was found once. It may be a read error: a sequence one base away is much more abundant. The V gene is TRBV24-1, the J gene TRBJ2-7; D uncertain. From germline, CDR1 is KGHDR and CDR2 SFDVKD. V shed 4 bases and J shed 3 bases, with 9 bases lying between them. CDR3 length: 13 amino acids. The CDR3 loop is CATSELGNYEQYF. In DNA, the CDR3 is TGTGCCACCAGTGAGCTGGGCAACTACGAGCAGTACTTC.

This clonotype was seen only a few times. This chain uses TRBV7-8 with TRBJ2-7; 11 nucleotides line up with TRBD1. CDR3 size: 13 residues. The germline V gene encodes CDR1 SGHVS and CDR2 FQNEAQ. J gave up 7 bases and V 5 bases, and 4 bases lay outside the gene matches. Here the CDR3 DNA reads TGTGCCAGCAGCCGGACAGGGGGCCTTGAGCAGTACTTC. Residues: CASSRTGGLEQYF.

V and J are TRBV28 and TRBJ2-1, with TRBD2 matching 15 bases. Germline CDR1 reads MDHEN; CDR2 reads SYDVKM. J was trimmed by 8 bases and V by 2 bases; bases with no gene match: 7. The CDR3 runs to 17 residues. The CDR3 protein is CASSLLRGLAGGDEQFF. CDR3 nucleotide sequence: TGTGCCAGCAGTTTACTTCGGGGACTAGCGGGAGGAGATGAGCAGTTCTTC. The full variable domain, rest sourced from reference TRBV28 and TRBJ2-1, is DVKVTQSSRYLVKRTGEKVFLECVQDMDHENMFWYRQDPGLGLRLIYFSYDVKMKEKGDIPEGYSVSREKKERFSLILESASTNQTSMYLCASSLLRGLAGGDEQFFGPGTRLTVL.

The table lists this clonotype with many counts. The J gene is TRBJ1-2, the V gene TRBV30; D gene unclear. Looked up from germline, CDR1 is GTSNPN and CDR2 is SVGIG (reference sequence). The CDR3 covers 13 residues. Trimming took 3 bases from V and 8 from J, leaving 16 bases between them. DNA of the CDR3: TGTGCCTGGAGCCTAGACGATTACCGCGGCTACACCTTC. It yields the protein CAWSLDDYRGYTF.

This clonotype was found a few times. The V and J genes are TRBV20-1 and TRBJ1-4; TRBD1 is a possible D gene (5 bases). Germline CDR1 DFQATT, CDR2 SNEGSKA (reference sequence). The CDR3 covers 15 residues. Trimming took off 3 bases at V and 7 bases at J, with 18 bases between the two ends. The CDR3, as DNA: TGCAGTGCTAGTAAATTCGACGGGGCGAGTGAAAAACTGTTTTTT. This sequence encodes CSASKFDGASEKLFF.

This clonotype was seen only a few times. V and J are TRBV6-2 or TRBV6-3 and TRBJ2-1; either TRBD1 or TRBD2 may supply D (6 bases each). The germline V gene has CDR1 MNHEY and CDR2 SVGEGT. This CDR3 comprises 14 residues. The CDR3 is CGTEGGSAYNEQFF. DNA for the CDR3: TGTGGCACAGAGGGGGGTAGTGCCTACAATGAGCAGTTCTTC.

This chain uses TRBV18 with TRBJ2-5, with D maybe TRBD1 (6 bases). Trimming removed 3 bases at V and 2 bases at J, with 10 bases between. The CDR3 extends over 14 amino acids. Germline CDR1 KGHSH, CDR2 LQKENI. The CDR3 nucleotides read TGTGCCAGCTCACCTTTGGACAGACAAGAGACCCAGTACTTC. It translates to CASSPLDRQETQYF.

This clonotype was observed a handful of times. V and J are TRBV28 and TRBJ2-1; 10 nucleotides match TRBD2. V lost 6 bases to trimming and J lost 5 bases; unmatched junction nucleotides: 7. Germline CDR1 and CDR2: MDHEN and SYDVKM. This CDR3 has 15 residues. The CDR3 is CASRKWTSGNNEQFF. DNA for the CDR3: TGTGCCAGCAGGAAGTGGACTAGCGGTAACAATGAGCAGTTCTTC.

The CDR3 DNA is TGCAGTGCTATCGGGACAGCCCACTACGAGCAGTACTTC. It yields the protein CSAIGTAHYEQYF. The rearrangement uses TRBV20-1 and TRBJ2-7; TRBD1 agrees at 7 bases. Per the germline V gene, CDR1 is DFQATT and CDR2 is SNEGSKA (reference sequence). The trim removed 4 bases at V and 3 bases at J, leaving 6 bases unmatched. This CDR3 has 13 amino acids.

The CDR3 bases are TGCAGTGCTAGAGGACTAGCTGGTTTCAACGAGCAGTACTTC. It translates to CSARGLAGFNEQYF. V and J are TRBV20-1 and TRBJ2-7, with 7 bases aligning to TRBD2. Per the germline V gene, CDR1 is DFQATT and CDR2 is SNEGSKA (reference sequence). The CDR3 runs 14 residues. The V gene end was trimmed by 1 base and the J gene end by 5 bases; junction bases not matched to a gene: 8.

This clonotype was counted many times. The chain combines TRBV20-1 with TRBJ2-3; 7 bases fit TRBD2. The CDR3 sequence is 14 residues long. Germline CDR1 DFQATT, CDR2 SNEGSKA (reference sequence). V dropped 6 bases and J dropped 2; count of bases not matched to a gene: 8. For the CDR3, the DNA is TGCAGTGCCCAGTCTAGCGGATCCACAGATACGCAGTATTTT. This gives the protein CSAQSSGSTDTQYF.

CDR3 sequence (DNA): TGTGCCACCAGTGCTGATGGCACGTCGGGGGAGCTGTTTTTT. Translating it yields CATSADGTSGELFF. The chain couples TRBV24-1 to TRBJ2-2; D remains ambiguous. CDR3 length: 14 amino acids. Germline-derived CDR1 and CDR2 are KGHDR and SFDVKD. Trimming removed 5 bases from V and 8 bases from J, with 14 bases in between.

This clonotype was counted ten times or more. The chain is built from TRBV12-3 or TRBV12-4 and TRBJ2-1; no definite D call. This CDR3 spans 15 amino acids. Trimming removed 3 bases at V and 1 base at J, with 10 bases between. In nucleotides, the CDR3 is TGTGCCAGCAGTTTGTCGGGCCCTTCCTACAATGAGCAGTTCTTC. Translation: CASSLSGPSYNEQFF.

In its sample, this clonotype was seen many times. The genes are TRBV7-8 and TRBJ2-5; TRBD1 matches 8 bases. After removal of 3 bases from V and 1 base from J, the junction contained 4 bases not matched to a gene. CDR3 length: 15 amino acids. Germline CDR1 is SGHVS and CDR2 is FQNEAQ. This CDR3 reads CASSFDRGGQETQYF. As DNA, the CDR3 is TGTGCCAGCAGCTTCGACAGGGGAGGCCAAGAGACCCAGTACTTC.

The genes are TRBV5-6 and TRBJ1-1; the D is unclear. This CDR3 spans 14 amino acids. Germline-derived CDR1 and CDR2 are SGHDT and YYEEEE. The V end lost 4 bases, the J end lost 1 base, and 11 bases lay between the germline ends. The CDR3 loop is CASSPHAGNTEAFF. For the CDR3, the DNA is TGTGCCAGCAGCCCTCACGCAGGGAACACTGAAGCTTTCTTT. Full variable domain (outside the CDR3, taken from reference TRBV5-6 and TRBJ1-1): DAGVTQSPTHLIKTRGQQVTLRCSPKSGHDTVSWYQQALGQGPQFIFQYYEEEERQRGNFPDRFSGHQFPNYSSELNVNALLLGDSALYLCASSPHAGNTEAFFGQGTRLTVV.

This chain connects TRBV19 to TRBJ2-1; 8 nucleotides align to TRBD2. CDR3 size: 16 residues. The germline V gene encodes CDR1 LNHDA and CDR2 SQIVND (reference sequence). V dropped 6 bases and J dropped 2; count of bases not matched to a gene: 9. The CDR3 here is CASRGAPGRAYNEQFF. CDR3 DNA: TGTGCCAGTAGGGGAGCCCCCGGGAGGGCCTACAATGAGCAGTTCTTC. Full variable domain (remainder filled in from reference TRBV19 and TRBJ2-1): DGGITQSPKYLFRKEGQNVTLSCEQNLNHDAMYWYRQDPGQGLRLIYYSQIVNDFQKGDIAEGYSVSREKKESFPLTVTSAQKNPTAFYLCASRGAPGRAYNEQFFGPGTRLTVL.

This clonotype has only a few counts. The V gene is TRBV29-1, the J gene TRBJ1-3; D call uncertain. Between the trimmed V and J ends, which lost 4 bases and 4 bases, there was a span of 11 bases. Germline CDR1 and CDR2: SQVTM and ANQGSEA. The CDR3 totals 13 residues. CDR3 protein: CSVVKGSGNTIYF. The CDR3 region has the DNA TGCAGCGTTGTGAAAGGTTCCGGAAACACCATATATTTT.

DNA for the CDR3: TGTGCCAGCAGTTTAGAGATCGGGGGACAGTCCAACTATGGCTACACCTTC. Amino acid sequence: CASSLEIGGQSNYGYTF. V and J are TRBV12-3 or TRBV12-4 and TRBJ1-2; 7 bases agree with TRBD1. This CDR3 spans 17 amino acids. J lost 2 bases, V lost 1 base, and 10 bases had no gene match.

The chain recombines TRBV4-3 with TRBJ2-1; 15 bases agree with TRBD2. CDR3 size: 19 residues. The germline V gene has CDR1 LGHNA and CDR2 YSLEER. The V segment lost 2 bases and the J segment 9 bases; nucleotides outside the gene matches: 14. CDR3 nucleotides: TGCGCCAGCAGCCAAAGGGGTTCGGGACTAGCGGGAGGCAGTGGTGAGCAGTTCTTC. Translating it yields CASSQRGSGLAGGSGEQFF.

This clonotype has only a few counts. The chain has TRBV28 and TRBJ1-5; D perhaps matches TRBD1 (6 bases). The CDR3 has 17 residues. V was cut by 5 bases and J by 4 bases, with 21 bases left in between. The V gene's germline CDR1 is MDHEN and CDR2 SYDVKM. The CDR3 reads CASSPTITTGQNQPQHF. CDR3 nucleotides: TGTGCCAGCAGTCCCACCATCACGACAGGCCAAAATCAGCCCCAGCATTTT.